The 14 T cell receptor beta chains below come from one sample, sequenced in a study of shared T cell receptors in the human thymus. The repertoire was sequenced with immunoSEQ multiplex PCR; TCRdb's copy has only in-frame clones and lacks some. The profile covers about 540,000 clones, with 75% to 85% appearing a single time and 0.01% to 0.015% taken by the ten largest. These records were also assigned to another study, of human thymus T cells.

Sequencing was carried out using thymocytes. The receptors originated from a boy younger than two with a congenital heart defect.

This clone came up once. The chain is built from TRBV2 and TRBJ2-5; D call uncertain. This CDR3 has 14 amino acids. Between the trimmed V and J ends, which lost 3 bases and 3 bases, there was a span of 11 bases. CDR1 is SNHLY, CDR2 FYNNEI, per germline. The chain's CDR3 is CASSDVYYEETQYF. CDR3 bases: TGTGCCAGCAGTGACGTTTACTATGAAGAGACCCAGTACTTC.

The rearrangement links TRBV29-1 to TRBJ2-5, with a tentative D call TRBD1 (6 bases). This CDR3 region has 12 residues. The V gene's germline CDR1 is SQVTM and CDR2 ANQGSEA. V dropped 7 bases and J dropped 1 base, with 10 bases sitting between them. CDR3 region: CSGAQGQETQYF. CDR3 nucleotides: TGCAGCGGGGCACAGGGCCAAGAGACCCAGTACTTC.

This chain joins TRBV21-1 and TRBJ2-7; the table's TRBD1 call for D was not verified on the DNA. TRBV21-1 is given as a pseudogene. The CDR3 has 15 amino acids. CDR3 DNA: TGTGCCAGCAGCAACGGGCCGACAGGGGGGAACGAGCAGTACTTC. Its protein product is CASSNGPTGGNEQYF.

The chain joins TRBV5-8 to TRBJ2-1, with 16 bases fitting TRBD2. The ends lost 5 bases at V and 5 bases at J; junction bases unmatched: 16. Germline V lookup: CDR1 SGHTS, CDR2 YDEGEE. This CDR3 has 20 residues. The CDR3: CASRMIPGLAGGFLHNEQFF. As DNA, the CDR3 is TGTGCCAGCAGGATGATTCCGGGACTAGCGGGAGGGTTCCTCCACAATGAGCAGTTCTTC.

For the CDR3, the DNA is TGTGCTAGTGGTTTGGGGACAGCGGGACCCTACGAGCAGTACTTC. It yields the protein CASGLGTAGPYEQYF. The chain uses TRBV12-5 and TRBJ2-7; TRBD2 might be the D (7 bases). The CDR3 contains 15 residues. Germline V CDR1 and CDR2: LGHNT, FRNRAP. V shed 1 base and J shed 2 bases, with 12 bases lying between them. The variable domain in full, completed from reference TRBV12-5 and TRBJ2-7, reads DARVTQTPRHKVTEMGQEVTMRCQPILGHNTVFWYRQTMMQGLELLAYFRNRAPLDDSGMPKDRFSAEMPDATLATLKIQPSEPRDSAVYFCASGLGTAGPYEQYFGPGTRLTVT.

The chain links TRBV30 to TRBJ2-1; TRBD1 matches 12 bases. CDR1 and CDR2 (germline): GTSNPN, SVGIG (reference sequence). V trimming: 0 bases; J trimming: 7 bases; junction bases outside the gene matches: 28. The CDR3 loop spans 23 amino acids. CDR3 region: CAWSVVPRTGTGGVRLDLNEQFF. The CDR3 nucleotides are TGTGCCTGGAGTGTAGTCCCTCGAACCGGGACAGGGGGCGTAAGGTTAGACCTTAATGAGCAGTTCTTC.

The chain links TRBV7-6 to TRBJ1-4; TRBD1 matches 11 bases. The V gene end was trimmed by 1 base and the J gene end by 10 bases; junction bases not matched to a gene: 5. The CDR3 is made up of 15 amino acids. Germline V gene lookup returns CDR1 SGHVS and CDR2 FNYEAQ. CDR3 nucleotides: TGTGCCAGCAGCTTAGGGAGGACAGGGGGCGGAAAACTGTTTTTT. It specifies CASSLGRTGGGKLFF.

This clone was picked up one time. The chain combines TRBV11-2 with TRBJ1-5, with TRBD1 matching over 7 bases. The J segment lost 5 bases and the V segment lost 1 base, leaving 2 bases of the junction unmatched. The CDR3 extends over 14 amino acids. Germline V gene sequence: CDR1 SGHAT, CDR2 FQNNGV. The CDR3 DNA follows: TGTGCCAGCAGCTTAGGGACAGGAGATCAGCCCCAGCATTTT. Amino acids: CASSLGTGDQPQHF.

The rearrangement uses TRBV10-3 and TRBJ1-3, with TRBD1 matching 10 bases. Unmatched junction bases numbered 15, after V lost 6 bases and J lost 7 bases. The CDR3 loop spans 17 amino acids. Germline values: CDR1 ENHRY, CDR2 SYGVKD. The CDR3 DNA reads TGTGCCATCAGACTCTCGACAGGGGGCCACCTAGTCAACACCATATATTTT. This gives the protein CAIRLSTGGHLVNTIYF.

This clone was picked up a small number of times. V usage is TRBV14 and J usage is TRBJ2-1; TRBD2 matches 8 bases. CDR1 SGHDN and CDR2 FVKESK come from the germline V gene. The CDR3 has 17 amino acids. The J segment lost 5 bases and the V segment lost 0 bases, leaving 9 bases of the junction unmatched. The CDR3 sequence is CASSQEGPAGENNEQFF. CDR3 DNA sequence: TGTGCCAGCAGCCAAGAGGGCCCAGCGGGAGAAAACAATGAGCAGTTCTTC.

This clone came up a few times. The V call is TRBV5-6, the J call TRBJ2-2, with TRBD1 matching 10 bases. The germline V gene has CDR1 SGHDT and CDR2 YYEEEE. With 4 bases clipped from V and 3 bases from J, the junction kept 6 bases outside the gene matches. The CDR3 contains 16 residues. The CDR3 region is CASSEGQGMYTGELFF. DNA for the CDR3: TGTGCCAGCAGCGAGGGACAGGGGATGTACACCGGGGAGCTGTTTTTT.

The chain has TRBV6-5 and TRBJ1-1; the D is unclear. Looked up from germline, CDR1 is MNHEY and CDR2 is SVGAGI. The CDR3 is 14 amino acids. V was shortened by 5 bases and J by 3 bases, with 13 bases between the two germline ends. The CDR3 DNA reads TGTGCCAGCAGTGTTTTAGGGAGGGACACTGAAGCTTTCTTT. Protein product: CASSVLGRDTEAFF.

The J gene is TRBJ1-1, the V gene TRBV2; perhaps TRBD1 as D (6 bases). Per the germline V gene, CDR1 is SNHLY and CDR2 is FYNNEI. The CDR3 sequence is 17 residues long. V was cut by 7 bases and J by 1 base, with 22 bases left in between. CDR3 loop: CASTIPPTQGKNTEAFF. The CDR3 nucleotides read TGTGCCAGCACCATCCCCCCCACACAGGGAAAGAACACTGAAGCTTTCTTT.

The chain is built from TRBV5-6 and TRBJ2-3, with D maybe TRBD2 (6 bases). This CDR3 region has 13 residues. V was clipped by 2 bases and J by 7 bases, with 11 bases between them. Per the germline V gene, CDR1 is SGHDT and CDR2 is YYEEEE. The CDR3 DNA reads TGTGCCAGCAGCTTAGGAGGGAGACATACGCAGTATTTT. Protein product: CASSLGGRHTQYF.